The next 6 T cell receptor beta chains were all read from a single sample in a study of OX40 agonist ivuxolimab in advanced cancers. Generated by immunoSEQ multiplex PCR, the TCRdb table keeps only in-frame clones and is missing some. Found here are fewer than 80,000 clones, roughly 85% of them singletons; the top ten hold approximately 5%. The source material was CD4+ or CD8+ T cells sorted from blood, sampled in a trial of the OX40 agonist ivuxolimab. The receptor source for this set is an adult with an advanced solid tumor such as melanoma, head and neck, liver or kidney cancer.

This rearrangement joins TRBV6-1 to TRBJ2-2; D is uncertain. The CDR3 has 16 residues. V was pared by 3 bases and J by 0 bases, with 11 bases between. Germline assignment: CDR1 MNHNS and CDR2 SASEGT. DNA of the CDR3: TGTGCCAGCAGTGACGACTGGACCACGAACACCGGGGAGCTGTTTTTT. The encoded protein is CASSDDWTTNTGELFF.

This clone was recorded once. CDR3 sequence reads: CASSSDREIRSNQPQHF. In nucleotides, the CDR3 is TGTGCCAGTAGTTCCGACAGGGAAATTAGAAGCAATCAGCCCCAGCATTTT. The chain joins TRBV19 to TRBJ1-5; 7 bases map to TRBD1. Unmatched junction bases numbered 11, after V lost 5 bases and J lost 1 base. The CDR3 has 17 residues. Germline V gives CDR1 LNHDA, CDR2 SQIVND (reference sequence). Filled out from reference TRBV19 and TRBJ1-5, the complete variable domain reads DGGITQSPKYLFRKEGQNVTLSCEQNLNHDAMYWYRQDPGQGLRLIYYSQIVNDFQKGDIAEGYSVSREKKESFPLTVTSAQKNPTAFYLCASSSDREIRSNQPQHFGDGTRLSIL.

This chain's CDR3 is CASRVGQGAYEQYF. The CDR3 DNA reads TGTGCCAGCAGGGTGGGACAGGGGGCCTACGAGCAGTACTTC. The rearrangement links TRBV6-6 to TRBJ2-7; 11 bases line up with TRBD1. The CDR3 runs to 14 residues. Per germline, CDR1 MNHNY and CDR2 SVGAGI (reference sequence). V dropped 6 bases and J dropped 2; count of bases not matched to a gene: 3.

The chain combines TRBV11-2 with TRBJ2-7, with D perhaps TRBD1 (5 bases). CDR1 is SGHAT and CDR2 is FQNNGV in the germline V gene. CDR3 length: 13 residues. The V end lost 1 base, the J end lost 4 bases, and 8 bases lay between the germline ends. The CDR3 spells CASSLVQEYEQYF. CDR3 DNA sequence: TGTGCCAGCAGCTTAGTACAGGAGTACGAGCAGTACTTC.

V and J are TRBV7-2 and TRBJ2-3; TRBD1 agrees at 9 bases. The CDR3 spans 14 residues. Per germline, CDR1 SGHTA and CDR2 FQGNSA. V was pared by 6 bases and J by 10 bases, with 11 bases of the junction left unmatched. The CDR3 spells CASSSNPGQGAQYF. The CDR3 DNA follows: TGTGCCAGCAGTTCTAATCCGGGACAGGGAGCGCAGTATTTT.

The chain uses TRBV28 and TRBJ2-2, with unresolved D. Germline-derived CDR1 and CDR2 are MDHEN and SYDVKM. The CDR3 is made up of 12 amino acids. The V and J ends lost 5 bases and 4 bases respectively, with 5 bases between them. This CDR3 reads CASSSSTGELFF. As DNA, the CDR3 is TGTGCCAGCAGTAGCAGCACCGGGGAGCTGTTTTTT.